This T cell receptor (beta chain) was recorded in a study of T cell changes during pregnancy in multiple sclerosis. Using immunoSEQ multiplex PCR, the repertoire was profiled, and TCRdb retains in-frame clones only, with some absent. The data show about 34,000 clones, approximately 90% seen once. Sequenced material: peripheral blood, taken in the second trimester of pregnancy. This receptor was taken from a female donor in good health, enrolled as a control in a pregnancy study.

The DNA for the CDR3 is TGTGCCACCAGCAGAGTCCGGGGGAGCGGGCAAGAGACCCAGTACTTC. This encodes CATSRVRGSGQETQYF. This rearrangement joins TRBV15 to TRBJ2-5; possible D gene TRBD2, 6 bases. Per the germline V gene, CDR1 is LNHNV and CDR2 is YYDKDF (reference sequence). Trimming shortened V by 1 base and J by 2 bases, and 14 bases separated the two germline ends. The CDR3 spans 16 residues. Filled out from reference TRBV15 and TRBJ2-5, the complete variable domain reads DAMVIQNPRYQVTQFGKPVTLSCSQTLNHNVMYWYQQKSSQAPKLLFHYYDKDFNNEADTPDNFQSRRPNTSFCFLDIRSPGLGDTAMYLCATSRVRGSGQETQYFGPGTRLLVL.